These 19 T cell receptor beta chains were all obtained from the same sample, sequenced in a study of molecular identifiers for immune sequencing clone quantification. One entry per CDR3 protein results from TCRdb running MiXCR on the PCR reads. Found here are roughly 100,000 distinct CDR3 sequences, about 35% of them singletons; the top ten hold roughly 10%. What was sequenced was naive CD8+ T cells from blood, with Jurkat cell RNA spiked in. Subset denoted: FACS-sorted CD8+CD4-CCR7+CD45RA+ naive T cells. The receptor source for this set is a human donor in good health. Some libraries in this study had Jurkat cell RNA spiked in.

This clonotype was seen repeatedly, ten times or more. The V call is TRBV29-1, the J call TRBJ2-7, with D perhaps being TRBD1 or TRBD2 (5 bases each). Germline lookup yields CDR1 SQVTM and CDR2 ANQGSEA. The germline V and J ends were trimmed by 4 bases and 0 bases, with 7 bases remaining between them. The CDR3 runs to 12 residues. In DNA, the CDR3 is TGCAGCGTTGGAGGGGACTCCTACGAGCAGTACTTC. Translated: CSVGGDSYEQYF.

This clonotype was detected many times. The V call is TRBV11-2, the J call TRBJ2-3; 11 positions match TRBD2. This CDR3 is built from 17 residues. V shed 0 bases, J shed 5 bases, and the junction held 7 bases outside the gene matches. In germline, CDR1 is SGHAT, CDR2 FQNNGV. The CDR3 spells CASSLDIAGGPGDTQYF. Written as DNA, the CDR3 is TGTGCCAGCAGCTTAGATATAGCGGGAGGGCCGGGAGATACGCAGTATTTT.

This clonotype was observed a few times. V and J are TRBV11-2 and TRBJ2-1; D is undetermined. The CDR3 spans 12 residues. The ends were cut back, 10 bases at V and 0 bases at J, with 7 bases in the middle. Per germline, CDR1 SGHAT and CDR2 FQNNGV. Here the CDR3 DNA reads TGTGCCATAAGGGACTCCTACAATGAGCAGTTCTTC. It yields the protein CAIRDSYNEQFF.

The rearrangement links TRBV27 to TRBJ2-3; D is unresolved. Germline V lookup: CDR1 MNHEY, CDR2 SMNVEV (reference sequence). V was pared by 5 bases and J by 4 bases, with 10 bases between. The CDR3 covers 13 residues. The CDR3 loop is CASSAHFSDTQYF. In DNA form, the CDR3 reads TGTGCCAGCAGTGCCCACTTCTCAGATACGCAGTATTTT.

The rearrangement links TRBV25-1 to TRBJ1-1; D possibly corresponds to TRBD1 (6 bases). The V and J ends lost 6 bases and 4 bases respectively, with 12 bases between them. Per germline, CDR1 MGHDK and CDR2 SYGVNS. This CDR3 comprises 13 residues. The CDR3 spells CASSLPGVTEAFF. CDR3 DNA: TGTGCCAGCAGCCTTCCAGGGGTCACTGAAGCTTTCTTT. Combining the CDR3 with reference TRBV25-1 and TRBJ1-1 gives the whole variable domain EADIYQTPRYLVIGTGKKITLECSQTMGHDKMYWYQQDPGMELHLIHYSYGVNSTEKGDLSSESTVSRIRTEHFPLTLESARPSHTSQYLCASSLPGVTEAFFGQGTRLTVV.

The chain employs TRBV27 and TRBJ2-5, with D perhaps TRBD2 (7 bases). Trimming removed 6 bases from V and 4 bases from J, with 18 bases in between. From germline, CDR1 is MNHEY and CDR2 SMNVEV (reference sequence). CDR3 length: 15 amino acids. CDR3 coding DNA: TGTGCCAGCAGGGGAGGGGGAGGAGGGTTAGAGACCCAGTACTTC. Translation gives CASRGGGGGLETQYF.

Written as DNA, the CDR3 is TGTGCCAGCAGCTTTGGGACAATGGGGGTCTACGAGCAGTACTTC. Translating gives CASSFGTMGVYEQYF. The rearrangement uses TRBV5-6 and TRBJ2-7; perhaps TRBD1 as D (6 bases). V gave up 2 bases and J gave up 3 bases, with 15 bases separating them. In germline, CDR1 is SGHDT, CDR2 YYEEEE. The CDR3 is 15 residues long.

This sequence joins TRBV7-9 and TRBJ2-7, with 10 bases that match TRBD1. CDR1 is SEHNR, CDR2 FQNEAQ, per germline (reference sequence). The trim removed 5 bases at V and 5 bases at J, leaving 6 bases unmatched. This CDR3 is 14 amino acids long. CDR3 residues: CASSPGQGSNEQYF. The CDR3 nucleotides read TGTGCCAGCAGCCCGGGACAGGGGAGCAACGAGCAGTACTTC.

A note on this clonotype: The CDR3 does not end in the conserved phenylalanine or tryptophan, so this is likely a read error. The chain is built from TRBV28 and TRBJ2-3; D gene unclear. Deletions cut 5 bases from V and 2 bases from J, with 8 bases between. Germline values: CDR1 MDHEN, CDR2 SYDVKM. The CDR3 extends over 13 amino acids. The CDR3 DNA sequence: TGTGCCAGCAGTATAGCCGACACAGATACGCAGTATTAT. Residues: CASSIADTDTQYY.

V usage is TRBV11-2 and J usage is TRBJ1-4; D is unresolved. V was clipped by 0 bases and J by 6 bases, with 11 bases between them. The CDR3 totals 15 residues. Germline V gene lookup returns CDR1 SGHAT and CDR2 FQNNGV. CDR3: CASSLEAGGDEKLFF. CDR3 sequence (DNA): TGTGCCAGCAGCTTAGAGGCCGGAGGTGATGAAAAACTGTTTTTT.

CDR3 sequence: CASSPPGTRQHF. The DNA of the CDR3 is TGTGCCAGCAGCCCCCCCGGGACCCGTCAGCATTTT. The J gene is TRBJ1-5, the V gene TRBV5-4; possible D gene TRBD1, 5 bases. The CDR3 has 12 amino acids. From germline, CDR1 is SGHNT and CDR2 YYREEE (reference sequence). The ends were cut back, 4 bases at V and 13 bases at J, with 15 bases in the middle.

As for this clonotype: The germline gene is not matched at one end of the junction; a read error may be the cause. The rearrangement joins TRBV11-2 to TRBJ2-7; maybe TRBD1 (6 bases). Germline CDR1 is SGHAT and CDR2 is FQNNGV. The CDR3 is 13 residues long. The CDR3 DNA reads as TGTGCCAGCAGGTACAGGGTCAGCTACGAGCAGCACTTC. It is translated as CASRYRVSYEQHF.

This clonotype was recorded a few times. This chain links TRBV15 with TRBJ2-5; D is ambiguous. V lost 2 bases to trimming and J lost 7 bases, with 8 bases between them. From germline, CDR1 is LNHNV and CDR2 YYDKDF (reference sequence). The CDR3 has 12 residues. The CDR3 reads CATSRQVGTQYF. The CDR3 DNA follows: TGTGCCACCAGCAGACAGGTTGGGACCCAGTACTTC.

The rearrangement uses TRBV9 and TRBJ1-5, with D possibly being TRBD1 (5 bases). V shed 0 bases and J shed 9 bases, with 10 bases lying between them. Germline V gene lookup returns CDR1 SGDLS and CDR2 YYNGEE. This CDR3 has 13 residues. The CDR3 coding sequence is TGTGCCAGCAGCGTAGAGGGGTTTCGGCCCCAGCATTTT. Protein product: CASSVEGFRPQHF.

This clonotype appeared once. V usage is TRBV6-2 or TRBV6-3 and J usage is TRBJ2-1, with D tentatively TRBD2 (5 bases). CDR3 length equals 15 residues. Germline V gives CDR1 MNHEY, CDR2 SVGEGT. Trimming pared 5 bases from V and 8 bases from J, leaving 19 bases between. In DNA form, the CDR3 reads TGTGCCAGCAGTGGGCTGGCGGGTGGGTGGGATGAGCAGTTCTTC. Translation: CASSGLAGGWDEQFF.

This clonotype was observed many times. The CDR3 nucleotides are TGCAGTGCCCTGGCACTGACGGCGGGCTACGAGCAGTACTTC. This encodes CSALALTAGYEQYF. V is TRBV20-1 and J is TRBJ2-7; weak D call: TRBD2 (5 bases). This CDR3 is built from 14 residues. Germline CDR1 and CDR2: DFQATT and SNEGSKA (reference sequence). V was cut by 6 bases and J by 3 bases, with 18 bases left in between.

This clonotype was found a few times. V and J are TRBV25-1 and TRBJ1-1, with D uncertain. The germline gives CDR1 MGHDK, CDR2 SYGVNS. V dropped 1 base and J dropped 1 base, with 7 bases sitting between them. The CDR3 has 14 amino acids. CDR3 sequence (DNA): TGTGCCAGCAGTGAATCGGCGGGGAACACTGAAGCTTTCTTT. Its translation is CASSESAGNTEAFF.

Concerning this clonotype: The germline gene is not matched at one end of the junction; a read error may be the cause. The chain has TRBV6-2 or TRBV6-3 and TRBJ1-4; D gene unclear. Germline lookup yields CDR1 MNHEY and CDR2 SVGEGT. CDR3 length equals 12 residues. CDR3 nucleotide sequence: TGTGCCAGCTCACGATCTAATGAAAAACTGGTTTTT. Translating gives CASSRSNEKLVF.

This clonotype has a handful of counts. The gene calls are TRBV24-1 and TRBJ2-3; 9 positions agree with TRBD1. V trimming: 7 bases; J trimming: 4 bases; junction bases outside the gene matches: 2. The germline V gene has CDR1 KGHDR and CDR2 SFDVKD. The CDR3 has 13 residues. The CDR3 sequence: CATRGQGSDTQYF. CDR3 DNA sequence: TGTGCCACCAGGGGACAGGGATCAGATACGCAGTATTTT.